This section outlines one T cell receptor (beta chain) sequence together with its context. The antigen is not known. Unique molecular identifiers were affixed to single, distinct cDNA molecules. TCRdb itself ran the 5' RACE reads through MiXCR, one entry per CDR3 protein. The data hold more than 35,000 distinct CDR3 sequences, with roughly 6% observed a single time. The record originates from a study of early T cells in non-severe SARS-CoV-2 infection. The overall study: Sequencing used unsorted whole-blood bulk RNA, so chains lack pairing. General study points: Anti-spike CD8 specificities were favored by VDJdb matching, whose results missed private and CD4 specificities.

V was shortened by 2 bases and J by 7 bases, with 18 bases between the two germline ends. CDR1 is MDHEN, CDR2 SYDVKM, per germline. The CDR3 runs to 15 residues. Source material: whole blood. The chain is built from TRBV28 and TRBJ2-7; D might be TRBD1 (5 bases). The clonotype comes from an adult who was a healthcare worker with PCR-confirmed SARS-CoV-2 infection or an uninfected control (not recorded which). The CDR3 bases are TGTGCCAGCAGTTTAGTAGCCTTCAGGGTTTCGGAGCAGTACTTC. Protein product: CASSLVAFRVSEQYF.